A selection of T cell receptor beta chains follows, all from one sample in a study of T cell responses to AZD1222 COVID-19 vaccine. Clones were read by immunoSEQ multiplex PCR, and TCRdb kept only the in-frame ones, dropping some. The sample carries 95,000 to 150,000 clones, around 93% recorded once. Sequenced material: peripheral blood, taken 28 days after the second AZD1222 dose. These receptors all stem from an adult who received the AZD1222 COVID-19 vaccine. Both conserved end residues are part of each CDR3. The order of the fields is J gene, clone size, V gene, D gene, CDR3 protein, CDR3 DNA. D genes are given only for firm matches. Rows give clone size only sometimes, using once, few, many, or a class for an expanded clone.

J gene: TRBJ1-2; clone size: -; V gene: TRBV28; D gene: -; CDR3 protein: CASGDTSYGYTF; CDR3 DNA: TGTGCCAGCGGGGACACCTCCTATGGCTACACCTTC
J gene: TRBJ1-2; clone size: -; V gene: TRBV29-1; D gene: -; CDR3 protein: CSVGRDTYGYTF; CDR3 DNA: TGCAGCGTTGGCCGGGACACCTATGGCTACACCTTC
J gene: TRBJ1-2; clone size: -; V gene: TRBV19; D gene: -; CDR3 protein: CASNWRERDYGYTF; CDR3 DNA: TGTGCCAGTAACTGGAGGGAGAGGGACTATGGCTACACCTTC
J gene: TRBJ2-5; clone size: once; V gene: TRBV6-1; D gene: TRBD1; CDR3 protein: CASSDNRGRLPETQYF; CDR3 DNA: TGTGCCAGCAGTGACAACAGGGGGCGATTACCAGAGACCCAGTACTTC
J gene: TRBJ2-7; clone size: -; V gene: TRBV11-2; D gene: TRBD1; CDR3 protein: CASSYGTASYEQYF; CDR3 DNA: TGTGCCAGCAGCTACGGGACAGCATCCTACGAGCAGTACTTC
J gene: TRBJ2-7; clone size: once; V gene: TRBV10-3; D gene: -; CDR3 protein: CAISDPTLNSYEQYF; CDR3 DNA: TGTGCCATCAGTGACCCAACACTTAACTCCTACGAGCAGTACTTC
J gene: TRBJ1-5; clone size: -; V gene: TRBV5-1; D gene: -; CDR3 protein: CASRPSEHQPQHF; CDR3 DNA: TGCGCCAGCCGTCCCTCGGAGCATCAGCCCCAGCATTTT
J gene: TRBJ2-7; clone size: -; V gene: TRBV4-1; D gene: -; CDR3 protein: CASTTRTYRNYEQYF; CDR3 DNA: TGCGCCAGCACCACACGGACTTATAGGAATTACGAGCAGTACTTC
J gene: TRBJ2-2; clone size: -; V gene: TRBV5-4; D gene: -; CDR3 protein: CASSFGVYRTTGELFF; CDR3 DNA: TGTGCCAGCAGCTTCGGGGTGTATAGGACCACCGGGGAGCTGTTTTTT
J gene: TRBJ1-2; clone size: -; V gene: TRBV5-1; D gene: -; CDR3 protein: CASTEQPGQRNYGYTF; CDR3 DNA: TGCGCCAGCACCGAACAACCGGGACAAAGGAACTATGGCTACACCTTC
J gene: TRBJ1-5; clone size: -; V gene: TRBV2; D gene: -; CDR3 protein: CASKVEGKSNQPQHF; CDR3 DNA: TGTGCCAGCAAAGTGGAGGGTAAGAGCAATCAGCCCCAGCATTTT
J gene: TRBJ2-1; clone size: -; V gene: TRBV28; D gene: TRBD2; CDR3 protein: CASSTLAGAAYNEQFF; CDR3 DNA: TGTGCCAGCAGTACCCTAGCGGGAGCAGCCTACAATGAGCAGTTCTTC
J gene: TRBJ1-6; clone size: -; V gene: TRBV6-5; D gene: -; CDR3 protein: CASSKRQIVNSPLHF; CDR3 DNA: TGTGCCAGCAGTAAACGACAGATCGTTAATTCACCCCTCCACTTT
J gene: TRBJ2-1; clone size: once; V gene: TRBV5-6; D gene: TRBD2; CDR3 protein: CASSLKSLAGARGFF; CDR3 DNA: TGTGCCAGCAGCTTGAAGAGCCTAGCGGGGGCTAGGGGGTTCTTC
J gene: TRBJ1-2; clone size: -; V gene: TRBV28; D gene: -; CDR3 protein: CASSPAPNYGYTF; CDR3 DNA: TGTGCCAGCAGTCCGGCCCCTAACTATGGCTACACCTTC
J gene: TRBJ2-3; clone size: -; V gene: TRBV5-1; D gene: -; CDR3 protein: CASSAEGSGDTQYF; CDR3 DNA: TGCGCCAGCAGCGCAGAGGGTAGCGGAGATACGCAGTATTTT
J gene: TRBJ1-5; clone size: -; V gene: TRBV3-1/TRBV3-2; D gene: -; CDR3 protein: CASSQYGKNQPQHF; CDR3 DNA: TGTGCCAGCAGCCAGTACGGAAAGAATCAGCCCCAGCATTTT
J gene: TRBJ2-5; clone size: -; V gene: TRBV5-1; D gene: TRBD1; CDR3 protein: CASSQGQLQETQYF; CDR3 DNA: TGCGCCAGCAGCCAGGGACAGCTACAAGAGACCCAGTACTTC
J gene: TRBJ2-6; clone size: -; V gene: TRBV28; D gene: -; CDR3 protein: CASSSTGTRGANVLTF; CDR3 DNA: TGTGCCAGCAGTTCAACAGGGACAAGGGGGGCCAACGTCCTGACTTTC
J gene: TRBJ1-2; clone size: -; V gene: TRBV6-5; D gene: -; CDR3 protein: CASSQSRQEGYTF; CDR3 DNA: TGTGCCAGCAGTCAAAGCCGACAGGAGGGCTACACCTTC
J gene: TRBJ2-3; clone size: -; V gene: TRBV29-1; D gene: -; CDR3 protein: CSVEQGTDTQYF; CDR3 DNA: TGCAGCGTCGAACAGGGAACAGATACGCAGTATTTT
J gene: TRBJ1-1; clone size: -; V gene: TRBV28; D gene: -; CDR3 protein: CASSLANGGLVTEAFF; CDR3 DNA: TGTGCCAGCAGTTTAGCTAACGGAGGTCTGGTGACTGAAGCTTTCTTT
J gene: TRBJ1-1; clone size: -; V gene: TRBV10-3; D gene: -; CDR3 protein: CAISDRDTEAFF; CDR3 DNA: TGTGCCATCAGTGACAGGGACACTGAAGCTTTCTTT
J gene: TRBJ1-4; clone size: -; V gene: TRBV12-3/TRBV12-4; D gene: TRBD1; CDR3 protein: CASSLGQNEKLFF; CDR3 DNA: TGTGCCAGCAGTTTGGGACAGAATGAAAAACTGTTTTTT
J gene: TRBJ2-7; clone size: -; V gene: TRBV7-9; D gene: TRBD2; CDR3 protein: CASSLSGGAYEQYF; CDR3 DNA: TGTGCCAGCAGCCTTAGCGGGGGGGCCTACGAGCAGTACTTC
J gene: TRBJ2-5; clone size: -; V gene: TRBV7-2; D gene: TRBD2; CDR3 protein: CASSLTSGGRGGQETQYF; CDR3 DNA: TGTGCCAGCAGCTTGACTAGCGGGGGGCGAGGGGGTCAAGAGACCCAGTACTTC
J gene: TRBJ1-6; clone size: -; V gene: TRBV6-5; D gene: -; CDR3 protein: CASSRDKNSPLHF; CDR3 DNA: TGTGCCAGCAGTCGAGATAAGAATTCACCCCTCCACTTT
J gene: TRBJ2-2; clone size: -; V gene: TRBV6-4; D gene: TRBD1; CDR3 protein: CASSKGTGGFGGELFF; CDR3 DNA: TGTGCCAGCAGCAAAGGGACAGGGGGTTTCGGCGGGGAGCTGTTTTTT
J gene: TRBJ1-5; clone size: -; V gene: TRBV7-8; D gene: -; CDR3 protein: CASSHPNQPQHF; CDR3 DNA: TGTGCCAGCAGCCACCCAAATCAGCCCCAGCATTTT
J gene: TRBJ1-2; clone size: -; V gene: TRBV5-1; D gene: -; CDR3 protein: CASSLAGREEGGYTF; CDR3 DNA: TGCGCCAGCAGCTTGGCCGGCAGGGAAGAAGGGGGCTACACCTTC
J gene: TRBJ1-5; clone size: -; V gene: TRBV7-8; D gene: -; CDR3 protein: CASSSGGTYQPQHF; CDR3 DNA: TGTGCCAGCAGCTCCGGAGGGACTTATCAGCCCCAGCATTTT
J gene: TRBJ2-7; clone size: -; V gene: TRBV15; D gene: TRBD2; CDR3 protein: CATSSTTSGTSYEQYF; CDR3 DNA: TGTGCCACCAGCAGTACGACTAGCGGGACCTCCTACGAGCAGTACTTC
J gene: TRBJ2-7; clone size: -; V gene: TRBV11-2; D gene: TRBD2; CDR3 protein: CASSYTSGRAEEQYF; CDR3 DNA: TGTGCCAGCAGCTACACTAGCGGGAGGGCGGAAGAGCAGTACTTC
J gene: TRBJ1-5; clone size: -; V gene: TRBV19; D gene: -; CDR3 protein: CASSIDPGKNQPQHF; CDR3 DNA: TGTGCCAGTAGTATAGACCCAGGGAAGAATCAGCCCCAGCATTTT
J gene: TRBJ1-1; clone size: -; V gene: TRBV19; D gene: -; CDR3 protein: CASSPGGEAFF; CDR3 DNA: TGTGCCAGTAGTCCGGGGGGGGAAGCTTTCTTT
J gene: TRBJ1-4; clone size: -; V gene: TRBV9; D gene: -; CDR3 protein: CASSDRDWDEKLFF; CDR3 DNA: TGTGCCAGCAGCGACCGGGATTGGGATGAAAAACTGTTTTTT
J gene: TRBJ2-7; clone size: -; V gene: TRBV5-4; D gene: TRBD2; CDR3 protein: CASSLAGSSSYEQYF; CDR3 DNA: TGTGCCAGCAGCTTAGCGGGGTCGAGCTCCTACGAGCAGTACTTC
J gene: TRBJ1-2; clone size: -; V gene: TRBV5-4; D gene: TRBD1; CDR3 protein: CASSSPGTGGGRGYGYTF; CDR3 DNA: TGTGCCAGCAGCTCCCCCGGGACAGGAGGGGGGAGAGGCTATGGCTACACCTTC
J gene: TRBJ1-5; clone size: once; V gene: TRBV5-3; D gene: -; CDR3 protein: CARSPSQWHF; CDR3 DNA: TGTGCCAGAAGCCCGAGCCAATGGCATTTT
J gene: TRBJ1-1; clone size: -; V gene: TRBV7-9; D gene: -; CDR3 protein: CASSWTEATTEAFF; CDR3 DNA: TGTGCCAGCAGCTGGACGGAGGCTACGACTGAAGCTTTCTTT
J gene: TRBJ1-1; clone size: -; V gene: TRBV28; D gene: -; CDR3 protein: CASSISGKESFTEAFF; CDR3 DNA: TGTGCCAGCAGTATATCCGGGAAAGAATCGTTCACTGAAGCTTTCTTT
J gene: TRBJ2-5; clone size: -; V gene: TRBV7-2; D gene: -; CDR3 protein: CASNGGETQYF; CDR3 DNA: TGTGCCAGCAACGGAGGAGAGACCCAGTACTTC
J gene: TRBJ1-1; clone size: once; V gene: TRBV2; D gene: TRBD1; CDR3 protein: CASSGTGVLNTEAFF; CDR3 DNA: TGTGCCAGCAGCGGGACAGGGGTCCTGAACACTGAAGCTTTCTTT
J gene: TRBJ2-4; clone size: -; V gene: TRBV9; D gene: -; CDR3 protein: CASSVDSGPNIQYF; CDR3 DNA: TGTGCCAGCAGCGTAGATTCGGGGCCAAACATTCAGTACTTC
J gene: TRBJ2-7; clone size: -; V gene: TRBV2; D gene: TRBD2; CDR3 protein: CASSDSGGLSYEQYF; CDR3 DNA: TGTGCCAGCAGTGATAGCGGGGGCCTCTCCTACGAGCAGTACTTC
J gene: TRBJ2-6; clone size: -; V gene: TRBV28; D gene: TRBD2; CDR3 protein: CASRATSGSGGANVLTF; CDR3 DNA: TGTGCCAGCAGAGCAACTAGCGGGAGTGGTGGGGCCAACGTCCTGACTTTC
J gene: TRBJ1-1; clone size: few; V gene: TRBV28; D gene: -; CDR3 protein: CASSRIPGQGAEAFF; CDR3 DNA: TGTGCCAGCAGCCGCATTCCCGGGCAGGGAGCCGAAGCTTTCTTT
J gene: TRBJ2-2; clone size: once; V gene: TRBV5-1; D gene: -; CDR3 protein: CASSLVARANTGELFF; CDR3 DNA: TGCGCCAGCAGCTTGGTCGCGCGTGCGAACACCGGGGAGCTGTTTTTT
J gene: TRBJ1-6; clone size: -; V gene: TRBV2; D gene: TRBD1; CDR3 protein: CASTRDAGQGNSPLHF; CDR3 DNA: TGTGCCAGCACTAGAGATGCGGGACAGGGAAATTCACCCCTCCACTTT
J gene: TRBJ1-2; clone size: -; V gene: TRBV7-8; D gene: -; CDR3 protein: CASSFAGGADGYTF; CDR3 DNA: TGTGCCAGCAGCTTTGCCGGGGGCGCGGATGGCTACACCTTC
J gene: TRBJ2-7; clone size: -; V gene: TRBV2; D gene: -; CDR3 protein: CASRGGSYEQYF; CDR3 DNA: TGTGCCAGCAGGGGAGGATCCTACGAGCAGTACTTC
J gene: TRBJ1-2; clone size: -; V gene: TRBV6-4; D gene: -; CDR3 protein: CASSDGTPSEGYTF; CDR3 DNA: TGTGCCAGCAGCGACGGGACGCCGTCCGAGGGCTACACCTTC
J gene: TRBJ2-3; clone size: once; V gene: TRBV21-1; D gene: -; CDR3 protein: CASSKGKGAASTDTQYF; CDR3 DNA: TGTGCCAGCAGCAAAGGGAAAGGGGCGGCCAGCACAGATACGCAGTATTTT
J gene: TRBJ2-2; clone size: -; V gene: TRBV2; D gene: -; CDR3 protein: CASSEIQGHGELFF; CDR3 DNA: TGTGCCAGCAGTGAGATCCAGGGGCACGGGGAGCTGTTTTTT